This T cell receptor (beta chain) was captured by sequencing in a study of identical twins (dated by TCRdb to 2016 to 2017). Study-level background: TCR alpha and beta repertoires from monozygotic twins, unrelated adults of various ages and cord blood were deep-sequenced to test whether fetal clonotypes persist. Replicate twin experiments were performed at different times using different library preparation protocols to rule out contamination. Overall study outcomes, separate from this receptor: Invariant T cells such as MAIT and iNKT could partly confound zero-insertion analyses, although diverse VJ usage argued against such confounding for most clonotypes. Fewer insertions were carried by abundant cord blood beta clonotypes, a similar but weaker trend appeared in young adult naive repertoires, and no such trend appeared in memory repertoires. Out-of-frame TCR alpha sequences shared between twins showed an excess of low generation-probability sequences compared with coincidental sharing between unrelated individuals. In monozygotic twins, recombination models systematically underestimated out-of-frame TCR alpha sharing, but the models matched the sharing seen between unrelated individuals. Because the same donors could not be followed over many years, conclusions were based on cross-sectional statistical analysis. Excess twin sharing in beta out-of-frame sequences was weaker because fewer shared sequences lowered the signal-to-noise ratio.

To prepare the library, 5' RACE was applied. Instrument on record: Illumina HiSeq 2000. A universal primer binding site was introduced by template switching, and a unique molecular identifier was present in the final cDNA, enabling accurate counting of TCR cDNA molecules. Specific primers in the conserved constant-segment region were used to synthesize first-strand cDNA for the TCR alpha and beta chains. To control for contamination, every cDNA library carried two barcodes: a SMART-Mk sample barcode plus Illumina barcodes. TruSeq adapter sequences along with Illumina sample barcodes were introduced in two successive PCR steps. The Illumina HiSeq platform was used with custom primers to sequence TCR alpha and beta cDNA libraries. The original pipeline was this. MiGEC was used to process raw reads and extract unique molecular identifiers, and MiXCR was used to find CDR3 positions. For each individual, recombination models were inferred using an EM algorithm with the repgenHMM and IGoR tools. Shared clonotypes were analyzed with the tcR package in R, and sharing was normalized by the product of cloneset sizes. Out-of-frame nonproductive sequences were analyzed to study raw recombination free of thymic and clonal selection effects. TCRdb took the public reads, trimmed them with fastp at Q25, ran MiXCR for clone calling and kept in-frame beta chains. Records with the same CDR3 protein are collapsed into one entry carrying the most frequent genes and DNA. TCRdb, not the authors, supplied the V and J calls. For this sample the table gives approximately 690,000 distinct CDR3 sequences, of which less than 7% were detected only once. The top ten constitute roughly 2% of the sample.

Spanning cysteine to phenylalanine, the CDR3 consists of 14 amino acids. The sequence is cut down to CDR3 DNA, 42 bases in frame from base 1. The V end loses 3 bases and the J end loses 7 bases, and a stretch of 12 bases separates them. CDR1 and CDR2, per the germline V gene, are ENHRY and SYGVKD. This clonotype was counted at least ten times. The antigen it binds to is not known. Base qualities were left out, and no much larger clone turns up one base away. Only healthy Caucasian donors were included. The study also sequenced three unrelated non-twin adults: a male aged 18 to 30, a male aged 50 to 60 and a female aged 50 to 60. Miltenyi CD45RO+ enrichment and human naive T-cell isolation kits were used to isolate memory (CD45RO+) and naive T cells from PBMC.

Sequencing was performed on naive T cells sorted from blood. Taken with the paper, the label for cell subset or site translates to: cells isolated with a human naive T-cell isolation kit. The sequence links TRBV10-3 to TRBJ2-2, with no confident D gene call. The clonotype was recovered from a man aged 18 to 30 in good health. This receptor carries the CDR3 CAISDPHLGGELFF. The DNA sequence reads TGTGCCATCAGTGACCCGCACCTCGGCGGGGAGCTGTTTTTT.